The 5 T cell receptor beta chains in this list originate from one sample, sequenced in a study of regulatory and conventional T cells in RAG deficiency. Produced via immunoSEQ multiplex PCR; TCRdb's table is partial and in-frame only. The sample lists around 33,000 clones; 90% were seen once. This sample also appeared in a second study, on regulatory T cells. That source notes: Primers: 52 TRBV forward and 13 TRBJ reverse.

Material: CD8+ T cells sorted from blood. These receptors were collected from a human donor in good health.

The chain joins TRBV14 to TRBJ1-5, with 9 bases aligning to TRBD1. V trimming: 1 base; J trimming: 5 bases; junction bases outside the gene matches: 3. In germline, CDR1 is SGHDN, CDR2 FVKESK. The CDR3 is 15 residues long. The CDR3 loop reads CASSQGGQGHQPQHF. The CDR3 nucleotides are TGTGCCAGCAGCCAAGGGGGACAGGGTCATCAGCCCCAGCATTTT.

The rearrangement links TRBV2 to TRBJ1-6, with 9 bases identical to TRBD1. From germline, CDR1 is SNHLY and CDR2 FYNNEI. After removal of 7 bases from V and 10 bases from J, the junction contained 2 bases not matched to a gene. The CDR3 spans 12 residues. The CDR3: CASTTGGSPLHF. The CDR3 bases are TGTGCCAGCACAACAGGGGGCTCACCCCTCCACTTT.

The J gene is TRBJ2-1, the V gene TRBV6-5; 8 bases are shared with TRBD1. The CDR3 covers 14 residues. Germline CDR1 MNHEY, CDR2 SVGAGI. Losses at the gene ends were 5 bases for V and 5 bases for J; bases not matched to a gene: 5. The chain's CDR3 is CASSTGQVNNEQFF. The CDR3 DNA is TGTGCCAGCAGTACGGGACAGGTGAACAATGAGCAGTTCTTC.

The chain couples TRBV11-1 to TRBJ2-1; TRBD2 aligns across 7 bases. Trimming took 5 bases from V and 0 from J; bases not matched to a gene: 7. Germline CDR1 reads SGHAT; CDR2 reads FQDESV (reference sequence). The CDR3 has 16 amino acids. The CDR3: CASSPLAASSYNEQFF. DNA for the CDR3: TGTGCCAGCAGCCCGCTAGCGGCGAGCTCCTACAATGAGCAGTTCTTC.

The J gene is TRBJ2-7, the V gene TRBV7-8, with 12 bases lining up with TRBD1. Unmatched junction bases numbered 10, after V lost 5 bases and J lost 5 bases. The CDR3 runs to 16 residues. CDR1 and CDR2 (germline): SGHVS, FQNEAQ. The CDR3 here is CASSLGTGGERDEQYF. CDR3 DNA sequence: TGTGCCAGCAGCCTTGGGACAGGGGGCGAGAGGGACGAGCAGTACTTC. The whole variable domain, filled in from reference TRBV7-8 and TRBJ2-7, reads GAGVSQSPRYKVAKRGQDVALRCDPISGHVSLFWYQQALGQGPEFLTYFQNEAQLDKSGLPSDRFFAERPEGSVSTLKIQRTQQEDSAVYLCASSLGTGGERDEQYFGPGTRLTVT.